Shown below are 22 T cell receptor beta chains from a single sample sequenced in a study of blood T cell repertoires in COVID-19. Profiling relied on immunoSEQ multiplex PCR, and the TCRdb table lists in-frame clones only, not all of them. The sample records roughly 360,000 clones, 80% to 90% being singletons. The sequenced material came from PBMCs or T cells enriched from blood (not recorded which). The receptors shown here come from a man aged 25-45 years who had recovered from COVID-19.

The chain uses TRBV4-1 and TRBJ1-2; D is perhaps TRBD1 (5 bases). This CDR3 has 16 residues. V was pared by 0 bases and J by 3 bases, with 14 bases between. The germline CDR1 and CDR2 sequences are MGHRA and YSYEKL. Here the CDR3 reads CASSQDRGIQDYGYTF. Written as DNA, the CDR3 is TGCGCCAGCAGCCAAGATCGAGGTATACAGGACTATGGCTACACCTTC.

V and J are TRBV6-5 and TRBJ1-1; weak D call: TRBD1 (6 bases). V lost 6 bases to trimming and J lost 6 bases, with 20 bases between them. Germline V lookup: CDR1 MNHEY, CDR2 SVGAGI. The CDR3 extends over 15 amino acids. Here the CDR3 DNA reads TGTGCCAGCAGCCCAGAGGGGGGGCGGTACGCTGAAGCTTTCTTT. Its translation: CASSPEGGRYAEAFF.

In this sample, this clone turned up a few times. The chain has TRBV4-3 and TRBJ1-1; D possibly corresponds to TRBD1 (6 bases). This CDR3 spans 14 amino acids. V was cut by 1 base and J by 3 bases, with 9 bases left in between. Germline-derived CDR1 and CDR2 are LGHNA and YSLEER. The CDR3: CASSQGQADTEAFF. The CDR3 bases are TGCGCCAGCAGCCAAGGACAGGCCGACACTGAAGCTTTCTTT.

About this clone: Mismatch with germline at one junction end may stem from a read error. CDR3 sequence (DNA): TGTGCTAGCAGCTTGGACGGGGGGGCATCAGATACGCAGTATTTT. Residues: CASSLDGGASDTQYF. The rearrangement links TRBV7-7 to TRBJ2-3; 8 nucleotides match TRBD2. CDR3 length: 15 amino acids. CDR1 and CDR2 (germline): SSHAT, FNYEAQ (reference sequence).

V usage is TRBV5-6 and J usage is TRBJ1-6; tentative D call: TRBD1 (6 bases). Germline V gene sequence: CDR1 SGHDT, CDR2 YYEEEE. The CDR3 contains 18 residues. Deletions cut 0 bases from V and 0 bases from J, with 13 bases between. For the CDR3, the DNA is TGTGCCAGCAGCTTGGACGGACAGTACAGCTCCTATAATTCACCCCTCCACTTT. This encodes CASSLDGQYSSYNSPLHF.

The chain uses TRBV7-7 and TRBJ2-3; TRBD2 aligns across 13 bases. The CDR3 covers 15 residues. With V trimmed by 5 bases and J by 10 bases, 9 bases remained unmatched. CDR1 is SSHAT, CDR2 FNYEAQ, per germline (reference sequence). CDR3 region: CASSPSTSGGASQYF. CDR3 nucleotide sequence: TGTGCCAGCAGCCCCTCCACTAGCGGGGGGGCATCGCAGTATTTT.

The gene calls are TRBV11-2 and TRBJ1-3; weak D call: TRBD1 (6 bases). The CDR3 totals 14 residues. Trimming pared 6 bases from V and 4 bases from J, leaving 13 bases between. CDR1 SGHAT and CDR2 FQNNGV come from the germline V gene. CDR3 amino acids: CASRLQGRGNTIYF. The CDR3 DNA follows: TGTGCCAGCAGGTTACAGGGCAGGGGAAACACCATATATTTT.

The CDR3 is CASSSFTHEQYF. The CDR3, as DNA: TGCGCCAGCAGCTCCTTTACTCACGAGCAGTACTTC. V is TRBV10-1 and J is TRBJ2-7; D is uncertain. Trimming left V 6 bases short and J 5 bases short, with 11 bases between. The CDR3 runs to 12 residues. The germline gives CDR1 WNHNN, CDR2 SYGVQD (reference sequence).

The chain joins TRBV11-2 to TRBJ1-5; maybe TRBD1 (6 bases). CDR1 is SGHAT and CDR2 is FQNNGV in the germline V gene. The CDR3 totals 13 residues. V shed 3 bases and J shed 11 bases, with 14 bases lying between them. CDR3 sequence: CASSLGHFAAQHF. CDR3 nucleotides: TGTGCCAGCAGCTTGGGACATTTCGCGGCCCAGCATTTT.

The chain has TRBV6-5 and TRBJ2-7; TRBD1 might be the D (5 bases). The germline CDR1 and CDR2 sequences are MNHEY and SVGAGI. V lost 2 bases to trimming and J lost 0 bases, with 8 bases between them. The CDR3 sequence is 14 residues long. The CDR3, as DNA: TGTGCCAGCAGTTACCTCGGACACTCCTACGAGCAGTACTTC. This sequence encodes CASSYLGHSYEQYF.

The V call is TRBV27, the J call TRBJ1-1; no clear D. Per germline, CDR1 MNHEY and CDR2 SMNVEV (reference sequence). The CDR3 loop spans 13 amino acids. V lost 3 bases, J lost 4 bases, and 9 bases lay in between. The DNA for the CDR3 is TGTGCCAGCAGTTTTAACAGCTTCACTGAAGCTTTCTTT. It codes for CASSFNSFTEAFF.

The gene calls are TRBV7-9 and TRBJ1-1, with D maybe TRBD1 (5 bases). V lost 4 bases to trimming and J lost 6 bases, with 15 bases between them. The CDR3 covers 14 residues. CDR1 is SEHNR, CDR2 FQNEAQ, per germline (reference sequence). Here the CDR3 reads CASSSRATGSEAFF. In DNA, the CDR3 is TGTGCCAGCAGCTCCAGGGCCACCGGATCTGAAGCTTTCTTT. Full variable domain (rest looked up from reference TRBV7-9 and TRBJ1-1): DTGVSQNPRHKITKRGQNVTFRCDPISEHNRLYWYRQTLGQGPEFLTYFQNEAQLEKSRLLSDRFSAERPKGSFSTLEIQRTEQGDSAMYLCASSSRATGSEAFFGQGTRLTVV.

The CDR3 here is CASSERGGGEAFF. The DNA for the CDR3 is TGTGCCAGCAGTGAAAGAGGGGGCGGTGAAGCTTTCTTT. The chain has TRBV25-1 and TRBJ1-1; 7 bases align to TRBD1. From germline, CDR1 is MGHDK and CDR2 SYGVNS. V was pared by 2 bases and J by 7 bases, with 4 bases of the junction left unmatched. This CDR3 has 13 amino acids.

This clone has a single count. The chain uses TRBV7-9 and TRBJ2-1; 11 nucleotides match TRBD2. The J segment lost 7 bases and the V segment lost 8 bases, leaving 4 bases of the junction unmatched. Germline V CDR1 and CDR2: SEHNR, FQNEAQ (reference sequence). This CDR3 is built from 13 residues. The CDR3 bases are TGTGCCAGCGGGCTAGCGGGGGGAAATGAGCAGTTCTTC. Its translation: CASGLAGGNEQFF.

J is TRBJ1-4 and V is TRBV6-5; a possible D gene is TRBD1 (5 bases). This CDR3 has 11 residues. V dropped 7 bases and J dropped 10 bases, with 10 bases sitting between them. Germline CDR1 and CDR2: MNHEY and SVGAGI. The CDR3 loop is CASTEGVKLFF. CDR3 in DNA: TGTGCCAGCACCGAAGGGGTAAAACTGTTTTTT.

This clone was seen a single time. The chain employs TRBV27 and TRBJ2-1; 7 bases line up with TRBD1. The trim removed 8 bases at V and 8 bases at J, leaving 12 bases unmatched. CDR3 length: 14 amino acids. Germline-derived CDR1 and CDR2 are MNHEY and SMNVEV (reference sequence). CDR3 sequence (DNA): TGTGCCAGCTGCTCCGGGACAGCTCCCGATGAGCAGTTCTTC. This codes for CASCSGTAPDEQFF.

The count of this clone is one. Written as DNA, the CDR3 is TGTGCCAGCAGACAGGGCGAACAGCCCCAGCATTTT. Amino acid sequence: CASRQGEQPQHF. The chain combines TRBV12-3 or TRBV12-4 with TRBJ1-5, with a possible D match to TRBD1 (6 bases). CDR3 length: 12 amino acids. Trimming left V 6 bases short and J 7 bases short, with 10 bases between.

The rearrangement joins TRBV19 to TRBJ1-1; 10 nucleotides align to TRBD1. This CDR3 is 14 amino acids long. With 6 bases clipped from V and 5 bases from J, the junction kept 6 bases outside the gene matches. Germline lookup yields CDR1 LNHDA and CDR2 SQIVND (reference sequence). CDR3 protein: CASRGQGQGTEAFF. The CDR3 DNA sequence: TGTGCCAGTAGGGGACAGGGGCAAGGAACTGAAGCTTTCTTT.

The V call is TRBV12-5, the J call TRBJ1-2; no reliable D call. Trimming stripped 2 bases from V and 4 bases from J, with 8 bases between. Germline values: CDR1 LGHNT, CDR2 FRNRAP. The CDR3 is made up of 13 amino acids. Here the CDR3 DNA reads TGTGCTAGTGGTTTGACGATGGCCTATGGCTACACCTTC. Encoded protein: CASGLTMAYGYTF.

V gene TRBV30 combines with J gene TRBJ2-5; 10 positions match TRBD2. The germline CDR1 and CDR2 sequences are GTSNPN and SVGIG (reference sequence). CDR3 length: 13 amino acids. J gave up 0 bases and V 7 bases, and 2 bases lay outside the gene matches. CDR3 coding DNA: TGTGCCTTGACTAGCGGGTACCAAGAGACCCAGTACTTC. As protein: CALTSGYQETQYF.

This clone was observed once. The CDR3 sequence: CASSMGQNYEQYF. The CDR3, as DNA: TGTGCCAGTAGTATGGGACAGAACTACGAGCAGTACTTC. The V and J genes are TRBV19 and TRBJ2-7; 7 bases map to TRBD1. Trimming at V came to 3 bases and at J to 3 bases, leaving 2 bases not matched to a gene. The CDR3 has 13 residues. Germline V CDR1 and CDR2: LNHDA, SQIVND (reference sequence).

This clone was seen a few times. V and J are TRBV11-2 and TRBJ1-2; D possibly corresponds to TRBD1 (6 bases). V was cut by 2 bases and J by 3 bases, with 7 bases left in between. CDR1 is SGHAT, CDR2 FQNNGV, per germline. The CDR3 is 13 residues long. The CDR3 loop reads CASSLSGDYGYTF. The CDR3 DNA is TGTGCCAGCAGCTTATCAGGGGACTATGGCTACACCTTC.